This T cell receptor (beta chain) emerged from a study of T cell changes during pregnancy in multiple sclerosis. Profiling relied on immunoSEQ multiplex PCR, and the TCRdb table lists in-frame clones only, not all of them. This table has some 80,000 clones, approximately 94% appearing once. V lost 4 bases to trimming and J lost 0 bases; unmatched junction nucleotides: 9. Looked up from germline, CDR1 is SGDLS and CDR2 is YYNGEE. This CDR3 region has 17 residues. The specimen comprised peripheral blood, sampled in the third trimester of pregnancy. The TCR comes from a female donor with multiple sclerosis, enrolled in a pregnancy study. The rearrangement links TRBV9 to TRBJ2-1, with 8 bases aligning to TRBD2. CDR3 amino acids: CASSPHRGGRSYNEQFF. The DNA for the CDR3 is TGTGCCAGCAGCCCCCACCGCGGGGGGCGCTCCTACAATGAGCAGTTCTTC.